This note documents a single T cell receptor beta chain sequence. The CDR3 has 15 amino acids. V shed 5 bases and J 0 bases; nucleotides not matched to a gene: 4. CDR1 SGHRS and CDR2 YFSETQ come from the germline V gene. This entry comes from a study of blood T cell repertoires in COVID-19. Looking at the study overall: The study drew acute and convalescent COVID-19 samples from the United States, Italy and Spain. T cells, B-cell-depleted T cells, or PBMCs supplied cDNA or gDNA.

Per the authors' pipeline: Cell counts per sample came from amplifying reference gene primers. Sequencing used immunoSEQ multiplex PCR; TCRdb keeps in-frame clones, though not all of them. From that table come the V and J calls and clone size; the DNA was used to work out D and trimming. The sample consists of around 280,000 clones, around 86% of them appearing once. The chain couples TRBV5-1 to TRBJ1-4; 7 bases match TRBD1. The sequence came from a woman in her 30s who had recovered from COVID-19. Material: peripheral blood. This chain's CDR3 is CASSSGQATNEKLFF. The CDR3 nucleotides read TGCGCCAGCAGTTCTGGACAGGCAACTAATGAAAAACTGTTTTTT.